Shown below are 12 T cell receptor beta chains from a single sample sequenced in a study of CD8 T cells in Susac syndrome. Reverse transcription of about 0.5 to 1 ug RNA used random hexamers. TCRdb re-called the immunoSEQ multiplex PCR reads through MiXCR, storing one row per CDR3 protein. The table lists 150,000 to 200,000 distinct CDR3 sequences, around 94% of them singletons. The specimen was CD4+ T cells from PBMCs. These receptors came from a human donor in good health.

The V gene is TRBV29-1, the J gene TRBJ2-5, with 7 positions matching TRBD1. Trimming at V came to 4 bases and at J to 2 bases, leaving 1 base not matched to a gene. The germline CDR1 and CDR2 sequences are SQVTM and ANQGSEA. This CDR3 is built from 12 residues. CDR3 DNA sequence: TGCAGCGTTGGACAGGGTCAAGAGACCCAGTACTTC. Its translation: CSVGQGQETQYF. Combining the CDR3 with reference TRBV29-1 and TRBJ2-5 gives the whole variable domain SAVISQKPSRDICQRGTSLTIQCQVDSQVTMMFWYRQQPGQSLTLIATANQGSEATYESGFVIDKFPISRPNLTFSTLTVSNMSPEDSSIYLCSVGQGQETQYFGPGTRLLVL.

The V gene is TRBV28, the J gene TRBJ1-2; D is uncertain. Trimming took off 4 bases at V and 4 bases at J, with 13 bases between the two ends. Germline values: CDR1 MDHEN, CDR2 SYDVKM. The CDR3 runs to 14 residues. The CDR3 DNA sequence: TGTGCCAGCAGTTCCCAAGGGATACTCTATGGCTACACCTTC. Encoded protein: CASSSQGILYGYTF.

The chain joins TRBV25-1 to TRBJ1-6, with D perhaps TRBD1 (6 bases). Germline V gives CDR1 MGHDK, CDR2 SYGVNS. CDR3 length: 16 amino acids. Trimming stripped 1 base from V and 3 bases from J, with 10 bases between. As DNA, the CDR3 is TGTGCCAGCAGTGAATCGGGCAGGGGCTATAATTCACCCCTCCACTTT. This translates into CASSESGRGYNSPLHF.

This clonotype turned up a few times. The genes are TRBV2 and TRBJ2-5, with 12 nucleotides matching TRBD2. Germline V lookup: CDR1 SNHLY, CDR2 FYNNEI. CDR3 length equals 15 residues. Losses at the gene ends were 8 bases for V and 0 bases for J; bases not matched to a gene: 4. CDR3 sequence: CASSRLAGDQETQYF. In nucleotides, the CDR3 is TGTGCCAGCTCCCGACTAGCGGGGGACCAAGAGACCCAGTACTTC.

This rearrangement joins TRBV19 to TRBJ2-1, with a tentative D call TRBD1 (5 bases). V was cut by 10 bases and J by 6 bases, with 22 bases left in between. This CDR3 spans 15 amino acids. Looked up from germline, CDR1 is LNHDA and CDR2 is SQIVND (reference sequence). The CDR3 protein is CAIRSRDSSPNEQFF. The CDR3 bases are TGTGCCATCCGGTCCCGAGACAGCAGTCCCAATGAGCAGTTCTTC.

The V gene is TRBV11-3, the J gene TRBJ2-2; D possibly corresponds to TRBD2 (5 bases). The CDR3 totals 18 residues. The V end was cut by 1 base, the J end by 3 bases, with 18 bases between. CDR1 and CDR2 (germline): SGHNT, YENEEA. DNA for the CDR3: TGTGCCAGCAGCTTAGGAGGATTTGGATCGCGGGACACCGGGGAGCTGTTTTTT. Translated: CASSLGGFGSRDTGELFF. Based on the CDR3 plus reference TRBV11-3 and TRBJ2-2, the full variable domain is EAGVVQSPRYKIIEKKQPVAFWCNPISGHNTLYWYLQNLGQGPELLIRYENEEAVDDSQLPKDRFSAERLKGVDSTLKIQPAELGDSAVYLCASSLGGFGSRDTGELFFGEGSRLTVL.

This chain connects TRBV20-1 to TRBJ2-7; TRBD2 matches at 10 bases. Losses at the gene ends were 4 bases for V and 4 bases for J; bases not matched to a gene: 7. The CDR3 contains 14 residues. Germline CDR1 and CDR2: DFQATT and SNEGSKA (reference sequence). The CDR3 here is CSANPSGGRYEQYF. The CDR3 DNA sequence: TGCAGTGCTAACCCTAGCGGGGGTAGGTACGAGCAGTACTTC.

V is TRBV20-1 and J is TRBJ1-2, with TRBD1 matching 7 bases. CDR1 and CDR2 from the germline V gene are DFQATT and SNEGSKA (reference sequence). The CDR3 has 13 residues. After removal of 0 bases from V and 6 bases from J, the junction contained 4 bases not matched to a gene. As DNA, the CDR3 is TGCAGTGCTAGAGAGGGGACAGACCATGGCTACACCTTC. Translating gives CSAREGTDHGYTF.

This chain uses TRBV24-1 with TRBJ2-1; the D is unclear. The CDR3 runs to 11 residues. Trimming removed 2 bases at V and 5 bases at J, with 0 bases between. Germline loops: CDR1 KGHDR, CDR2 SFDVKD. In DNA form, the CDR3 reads TGTGCCACCAGTGATTACAATGAGCAGTTCTTC. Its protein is CATSDYNEQFF.

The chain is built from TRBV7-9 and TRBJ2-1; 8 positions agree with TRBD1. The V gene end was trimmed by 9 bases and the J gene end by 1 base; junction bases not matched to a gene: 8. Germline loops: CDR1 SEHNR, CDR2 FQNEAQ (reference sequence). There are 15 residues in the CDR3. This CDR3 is CASTPGGMSYNEQFF. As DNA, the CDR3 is TGTGCCAGTACCCCAGGGGGCATGTCCTACAATGAGCAGTTCTTC.

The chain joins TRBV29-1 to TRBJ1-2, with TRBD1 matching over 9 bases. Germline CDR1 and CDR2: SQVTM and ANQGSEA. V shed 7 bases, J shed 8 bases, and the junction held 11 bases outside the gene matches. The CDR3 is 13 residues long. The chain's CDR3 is CSGRTGGGEGYTF. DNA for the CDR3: TGCAGCGGGAGAACAGGGGGCGGGGAGGGCTACACCTTC.

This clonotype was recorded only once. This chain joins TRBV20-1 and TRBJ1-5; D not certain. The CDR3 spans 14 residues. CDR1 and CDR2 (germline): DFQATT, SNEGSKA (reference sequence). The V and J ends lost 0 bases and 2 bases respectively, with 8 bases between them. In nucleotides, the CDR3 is TGCAGTGCTAGAGAGGCTTCAGGCAATCAGCCCCAGCATTTT. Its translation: CSAREASGNQPQHF.